These 22 T cell receptor beta chains were all obtained from the same sample, sequenced in a study of cytomegalovirus exposure and HLA in healthy donors. PCR involved 60 Vbeta and 13 Jbeta primers. Data came from immunoSEQ multiplex PCR; TCRdb stores just in-frame clones and leaves some out. The table shows about 140,000 clones, with roughly 80% occurring only once. The sequencing sample was made of PBMCs. Receptors originate from a woman aged 50 to 60 in good health and CMV-seropositive.

The chain joins TRBV5-1 to TRBJ2-1; 9 bases map to TRBD2. Germline CDR1 is SGHRS and CDR2 is YFSETQ. This CDR3 is built from 15 residues. V was clipped by 0 bases and J by 8 bases; unmatched bases: 6. The CDR3 nucleotides read TGCGCCAGCAGCTTGGGAGCGGGGGGTCAAGATGAGCAGTTCTTC. It encodes CASSLGAGGQDEQFF.

J is TRBJ2-1 and V is TRBV29-1; 8 bases match TRBD2. The V gene's germline CDR1 is SQVTM and CDR2 ANQGSEA. V lost 6 bases and J lost 6; bases outside the gene matches: 10. This CDR3 is built from 14 residues. CDR3 DNA: TGCAGCGTGTCGGGGGGGGCCTCGGTCAATGAGCAGTTCTTC. This translates into CSVSGGASVNEQFF.

The V call is TRBV6-9, the J call TRBJ2-5; TRBD2 agrees at 9 bases. The ends lost 7 bases at V and 0 bases at J; junction bases unmatched: 6. Germline-derived CDR1 and CDR2 are MNHGY and SVAAGI. CDR3 size: 15 residues. For the CDR3, the DNA is TGTGCCAGCAACTCAGCGGGGGGCCACCAAGAGACCCAGTACTTC. Protein sequence: CASNSAGGHQETQYF.

The chain combines TRBV5-1 with TRBJ1-3; 8 bases match TRBD1. This CDR3 spans 15 amino acids. J lost 2 bases, V lost 4 bases, and 5 bases had no gene match. From germline, CDR1 is SGHRS and CDR2 YFSETQ. CDR3 region: CASSPTGVAGNTIYF. The CDR3 region has the DNA TGCGCCAGCAGCCCGACAGGGGTGGCTGGAAACACCATATATTTT.

This sequence joins TRBV29-1 and TRBJ2-5, with 10 bases matching TRBD1. Trimming removed 5 bases from V and 2 bases from J; junction bases left unmatched: 2. The CDR3 spans 13 residues. Germline V gives CDR1 SQVTM, CDR2 ANQGSEA. The CDR3 nucleotides read TGCAGCGTTAGGACAGGGGGTCAAGAGACCCAGTACTTC. Its protein is CSVRTGGQETQYF.

The genes are TRBV30 and TRBJ2-2; 9 bases map to TRBD2. The CDR3 runs to 15 residues. Germline lookup yields CDR1 GTSNPN and CDR2 SVGIG (reference sequence). V dropped 3 bases and J dropped 1; count of bases not matched to a gene: 3. CDR3 loop: CAWRELAGNTGELFF. The CDR3 DNA reads as TGTGCCTGGAGGGAACTAGCGGGGAACACCGGGGAGCTGTTTTTT.

The chain recombines TRBV28 with TRBJ2-1; D is perhaps TRBD2 (7 bases). Germline lookup yields CDR1 MDHEN and CDR2 SYDVKM. Trimming pared 6 bases from V and 7 bases from J, leaving 16 bases between. CDR3 length: 14 amino acids. The CDR3 here is CASRGGGGWNEQFF. CDR3 DNA sequence: TGTGCCAGCAGGGGAGGGGGGGGCTGGAATGAGCAGTTCTTC.

This clone appeared a few times. This chain joins TRBV29-1 and TRBJ1-1; 7 bases fit TRBD1. V shed 3 bases and J 4 bases; nucleotides not matched to a gene: 11. Germline V gene sequence: CDR1 SQVTM, CDR2 ANQGSEA. The CDR3 length is 15 residues. This CDR3 is CSVELIKGAGTEAFF. The CDR3 DNA is TGCAGCGTTGAGCTCATCAAGGGGGCAGGCACTGAAGCTTTCTTT.

The rearrangement links TRBV7-2 to TRBJ2-1; TRBD2 might be the D (5 bases). Germline V lookup: CDR1 SGHTA, CDR2 FQGNSA. V lost 0 bases and J lost 0, with 9 bases in between. The CDR3 is 16 amino acids. CDR3 bases: TGTGCCAGCAGCTTAGCCCCGGGGAGCTCCTACAATGAGCAGTTCTTC. Translation: CASSLAPGSSYNEQFF. The entire variable domain, with the rest obtained from reference TRBV7-2 and TRBJ2-1, is as follows: GAGVSQSPSNKVTEKGKDVELRCDPISGHTALYWYRQSLGQGLEFLIYFQGNSAPDKSGLPSDRFSAERTGGSVSTLTIQRTQQEDSAVYLCASSLAPGSSYNEQFFGPGTRLTVL.

J is TRBJ1-2 and V is TRBV5-8; D not resolved. Germline lookup yields CDR1 SGHTS and CDR2 YDEGEE. V was shortened by 1 base and J by 9 bases, with 4 bases between the two germline ends. This CDR3 region has 10 residues. CDR3: CASSLISYTF. CDR3 bases: TGTGCCAGCAGCTTGATAAGCTACACCTTC.

The chain couples TRBV6-6 to TRBJ1-3; D perhaps matches TRBD1 (5 bases). The germline V gene encodes CDR1 MNHNY and CDR2 SVGAGI (reference sequence). Trimming stripped 10 bases from V and 2 bases from J, with 18 bases between. CDR3 size: 15 residues. The CDR3 region has the DNA TGTGCCACCACAGGCGGGATCCAAACTGGAAACACCATATATTTT. As protein: CATTGGIQTGNTIYF.

There are a few counts of this clone. V is TRBV5-4 and J is TRBJ2-7; 9 bases are a match to TRBD1. Germline assignment: CDR1 SGHNT and CDR2 YYREEE (reference sequence). CDR3 length: 13 residues. V lost 3 bases and J lost 6; bases outside the gene matches: 4. The CDR3 loop is CASSSDRGREQYF. The CDR3 DNA reads as TGTGCCAGCAGCTCGGACAGGGGCCGCGAGCAGTACTTC.

The genes are TRBV5-1 and TRBJ2-7, with 12 nucleotides matching TRBD2. Germline V gene data show CDR1 as SGHRS and CDR2 as YFSETQ. With 4 bases clipped from V and 0 bases from J, the junction kept 5 bases outside the gene matches. This CDR3 comprises 16 residues. The CDR3 nucleotides are TGCGCCAGCAGCGATCTAGCGGGGGGGAGCTCCTACGAGCAGTACTTC. This gives the protein CASSDLAGGSSYEQYF.

The gene calls are TRBV28 and TRBJ2-7; 11 bases are shared with TRBD2. Germline trimming cut 2 bases from V and 2 bases from J; bases unmatched to any gene: 2. The germline gives CDR1 MDHEN, CDR2 SYDVKM. This CDR3 is built from 15 residues. DNA of the CDR3: TGTGCCAGCAGTTTAGTAGCGGGGGGGCCCTACGAGCAGTACTTC. It yields the protein CASSLVAGGPYEQYF.

The rearrangement uses TRBV7-9 and TRBJ1-4; 9 nucleotides agree with TRBD1. Germline loops: CDR1 SEHNR, CDR2 FQNEAQ (reference sequence). The junction had 8 bases not matched to a gene; V was cut back by 4 bases and J by 8 bases. The CDR3 runs 15 residues. The CDR3 sequence: CASSSRTGVEEKLFF. CDR3 nucleotide sequence: TGTGCCAGCAGCTCGAGGACAGGGGTCGAGGAAAAACTGTTTTTT.

The chain recombines TRBV7-9 with TRBJ1-2; no definite D call. Germline lookup yields CDR1 SEHNR and CDR2 FQNEAQ (reference sequence). V lost 2 bases to trimming and J lost 8 bases, with 15 bases between them. CDR3 length equals 14 residues. The CDR3 is CASSLQTGESGYTF. The CDR3 nucleotides read TGTGCCAGCAGCTTACAGACCGGGGAGTCAGGCTACACCTTC.

This chain joins TRBV27 and TRBJ1-2; 7 nucleotides align to TRBD1. Germline assignment: CDR1 MNHEY and CDR2 SMNVEV (reference sequence). Trimming took 4 bases from V and 4 from J; bases not matched to a gene: 3. The CDR3 totals 13 residues. The CDR3 here is CASSSQGVYGYTF. CDR3 bases: TGTGCCAGCAGTTCTCAGGGGGTCTATGGCTACACCTTC.

The gene calls are TRBV25-1 and TRBJ2-2; D call uncertain. The CDR3 runs to 14 residues. V shed 3 bases and J shed 3 bases, with 8 bases lying between them. The germline gives CDR1 MGHDK, CDR2 SYGVNS. In nucleotides, the CDR3 is TGTGCCAGCAGTGACGGGTCGGACACCGGGGAGCTGTTTTTT. This translates into CASSDGSDTGELFF.

The rearrangement uses TRBV7-8 and TRBJ2-7, with no clear D. V lost 1 base to trimming and J lost 6 bases, with 7 bases between them. Germline lookup yields CDR1 SGHVS and CDR2 FQNEAQ. This CDR3 is built from 12 residues. The DNA for the CDR3 is TGTGCCAGCAGCTTAGGGCCTCTCGAGCAGTACTTC. It specifies CASSLGPLEQYF.

This chain uses TRBV28 with TRBJ2-7, with 7 bases matching TRBD2. The trim removed 5 bases at V and 7 bases at J, leaving 8 bases unmatched. The CDR3 contains 13 residues. Germline CDR1 reads MDHEN; CDR2 reads SYDVKM. The CDR3 reads CASSPSGALEQYF. The CDR3 nucleotides read TGTGCCAGCAGTCCTAGCGGAGCCTTGGAGCAGTACTTC.

The sample holds one count of this clone. CDR3 loop: CASSSPGAGGHEQYF. CDR3 coding DNA: TGCGCCAGCAGCTCACCCGGGGCAGGGGGCCACGAGCAGTACTTC. This sequence joins TRBV5-1 and TRBJ2-7; 8 bases are shared with TRBD1. The CDR3 sequence is 15 residues long. V trimming: 3 bases; J trimming: 5 bases; junction bases outside the gene matches: 10. Germline V gives CDR1 SGHRS, CDR2 YFSETQ.

This clone is a singleton in its sample. The V and J genes are TRBV7-9 and TRBJ2-3; unclear D gene. Germline V gene sequence: CDR1 SEHNR, CDR2 FQNEAQ (reference sequence). V lost 4 bases and J lost 3, with 11 bases in between. This CDR3 spans 14 amino acids. Here the CDR3 reads CASSSRVRTDTQYF. The CDR3, as DNA: TGTGCCAGCAGCTCCCGGGTCAGAACAGATACGCAGTATTTT.